This T cell receptor beta chain appears in the sequencing data of a study of sequential checkpoint blockade in melanoma. CDR3 size: 11 residues. V was pared by 5 bases and J by 5 bases, with 9 bases between. Germline lookup yields CDR1 SQVTM and CDR2 ANQGSEA. The protocol was immunoSEQ multiplex PCR, while the TCRdb copy is restricted to in-frame clones and leaves out a portion. This table has roughly 20,000 clones, around 27% appearing once. This clone was observed a few times. Treatment specified: randomized to nivolumab then ipilimumab (arm A) or the reverse (arm B). This specimen consisted of tumor tissue (inferred from file names), obtained from a patient given nivolumab and ipilimumab in sequence. The source of this sequence is a human donor with melanoma. The rearrangement joins TRBV29-1 to TRBJ1-2; D ambiguous. The DNA for the CDR3 is TGCAGCGTTCCCGAGGGTTATGGCTACACCTTC. This encodes CSVPEGYGYTF.